The present T cell receptor beta chain was sequenced within a study of T cells in Graves' hyperthyroidism and ophthalmopathy. Study-wide results and caveats: Stable hyperthyroidism was separated from ophthalmopathy by a model based on 13 V-J features. Blood held most thyroid clonotypes expanded above 0.001 frequency.

TCR beta CDR3 regions were amplified from RNA transcripts. The HTBI primer set drove a first-round RT-PCR of the TCR CDR3. TCRdb analysed the multiplex PCR reads with MiXCR anew, one entry per CDR3 protein. The data contain 500,000 to 650,000 distinct CDR3 sequences, roughly 14% of them singletons. This CDR3 has 15 residues. Unmatched junction bases numbered 7, after V lost 1 base and J lost 4 bases. Germline lookup yields CDR1 DFQATT and CDR2 SNEGSKA (reference sequence). Uncontrolled infection, other autoimmune disease, pregnancy or lactation barred patients from enrollment. The PBMCs had their origin in 10 ml of fresh peripheral blood. For this clonotype: What it binds is not known.

The sequencing input was blood. The source is a woman between 45 and 65 years old with Graves' ophthalmopathy. V gene TRBV20-1 combines with J gene TRBJ2-1, with TRBD1 matching over 7 bases. In DNA form, the CDR3 reads TGCAGTGCTAGAGGGACAGGCATACAGTACAATGAGCAGTTCTTC. Amino acid sequence: CSARGTGIQYNEQFF.